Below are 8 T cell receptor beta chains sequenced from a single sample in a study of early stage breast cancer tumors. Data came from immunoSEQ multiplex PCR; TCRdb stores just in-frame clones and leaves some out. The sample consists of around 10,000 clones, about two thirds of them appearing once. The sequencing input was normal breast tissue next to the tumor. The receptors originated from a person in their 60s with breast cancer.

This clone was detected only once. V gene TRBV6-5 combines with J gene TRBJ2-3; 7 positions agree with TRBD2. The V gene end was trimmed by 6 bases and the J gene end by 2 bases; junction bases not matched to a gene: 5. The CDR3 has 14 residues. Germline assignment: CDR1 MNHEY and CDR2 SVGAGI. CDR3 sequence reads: CASSASGLTDTQYF. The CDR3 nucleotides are TGTGCCAGCAGCGCTAGCGGCCTCACAGATACGCAGTATTTT.

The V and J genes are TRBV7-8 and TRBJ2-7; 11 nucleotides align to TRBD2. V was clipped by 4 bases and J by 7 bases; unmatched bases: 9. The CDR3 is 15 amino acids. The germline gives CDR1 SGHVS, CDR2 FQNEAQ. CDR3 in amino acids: CASSYAASGRWEQYF. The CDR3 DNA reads TGTGCCAGCAGCTACGCCGCTAGCGGGAGGTGGGAGCAGTACTTC.

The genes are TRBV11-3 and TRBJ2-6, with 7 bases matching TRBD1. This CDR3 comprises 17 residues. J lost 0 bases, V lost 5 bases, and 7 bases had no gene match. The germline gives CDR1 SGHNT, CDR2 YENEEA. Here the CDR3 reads CASSQRQGSSGANVLTF. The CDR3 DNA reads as TGTGCCAGCAGCCAGAGACAGGGTAGCTCTGGGGCCAACGTCCTGACTTTC.

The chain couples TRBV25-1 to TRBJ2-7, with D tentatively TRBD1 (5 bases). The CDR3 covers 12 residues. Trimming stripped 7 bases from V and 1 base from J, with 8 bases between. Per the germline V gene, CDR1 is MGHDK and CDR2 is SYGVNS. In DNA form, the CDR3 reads TGTGCCAGCAAGGGGCAGTCCTACGAGCAGTACTTC. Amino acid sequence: CASKGQSYEQYF.

The CDR3 DNA reads TGTGCCAGCAGCACTGCGGGGGCAGGGGGCCGGGAGACCCAGTACTTC. This encodes CASSTAGAGGRETQYF. The rearrangement uses TRBV5-4 and TRBJ2-5, with D maybe TRBD1 (8 bases). V lost 4 bases and J lost 5, with 21 bases in between. The CDR3 consists of 16 residues. Germline CDR1 is SGHNT and CDR2 is YYREEE (reference sequence).

The CDR3 spells CASSPLGSLYEQYF. The CDR3 coding sequence is TGTGCCAGCTCACCACTCGGGTCCCTATACGAGCAGTACTTC. The J gene is TRBJ2-7, the V gene TRBV18; D gene ambiguous. The CDR3 runs 14 residues. The V and J ends lost 1 base and 4 bases respectively, with 11 bases between them. CDR1 KGHSH and CDR2 LQKENI come from the germline V gene. Variable domain in full (rest from reference TRBV18 and TRBJ2-7): NAGVMQNPRHLVRRRGQEARLRCSPMKGHSHVYWYRQLPEEGLKFMVYLQKENIIDESGMPKERFSAEFPKEGPSILRIQQVVRGDSAAYFCASSPLGSLYEQYFGPGTRLTVT.

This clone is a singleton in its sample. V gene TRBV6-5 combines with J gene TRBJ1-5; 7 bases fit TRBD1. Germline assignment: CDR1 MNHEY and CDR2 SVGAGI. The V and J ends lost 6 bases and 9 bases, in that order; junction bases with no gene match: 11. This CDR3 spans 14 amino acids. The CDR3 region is CASSRTGAGGPQHF. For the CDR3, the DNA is TGTGCCAGCAGCCGTACAGGGGCCGGGGGGCCCCAGCATTTT.

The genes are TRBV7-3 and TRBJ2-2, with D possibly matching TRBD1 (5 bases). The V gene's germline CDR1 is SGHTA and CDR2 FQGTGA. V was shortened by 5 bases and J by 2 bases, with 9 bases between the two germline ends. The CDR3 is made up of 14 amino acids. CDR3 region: CASSRTLNTGELFF. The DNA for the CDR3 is TGTGCCAGCAGCAGGACACTTAACACCGGGGAGCTGTTTTTT.